These 32 T cell receptor beta chains were all obtained from the same sample, sequenced in a study of blood T cell repertoires in COVID-19. Method: immunoSEQ multiplex PCR; TCRdb's copy keeps in-frame clones and lacks some. The table includes 180,000 or so clones, around 80% detected once. Sequenced: PBMCs or T cells enriched from blood (not recorded which). These receptors all come from a man aged 50-60 years who had recovered from COVID-19.

This clone came up once. The chain combines TRBV9 with TRBJ2-2; 8 bases fit TRBD2. The CDR3 spans 15 residues. After removal of 2 bases from V and 4 bases from J, the junction contained 4 bases not matched to a gene. In germline, CDR1 is SGDLS, CDR2 YYNGEE. The CDR3 sequence: CASSVTAGATGELFF. The DNA of the CDR3 is TGTGCCAGCAGCGTTACAGCGGGAGCCACCGGGGAGCTGTTTTTT.

This clone occurred a few times. This same CDR3 is encoded by further DNA sequences in the sample. This chain uses TRBV5-6 with TRBJ2-1; perhaps TRBD2 as D (5 bases). Trimming shortened V by 2 bases and J by 1 base, and 7 bases separated the two germline ends. The CDR3 extends over 14 amino acids. The germline V gene encodes CDR1 SGHDT and CDR2 YYEEEE. The CDR3 loop is CASSLAVSYNEQFF. DNA of the CDR3: TGTGCCAGCAGCTTAGCGGTTTCCTACAATGAGCAGTTCTTC.

The rearrangement uses TRBV9 and TRBJ2-1, with TRBD1 matching 7 bases. V was clipped by 2 bases and J by 4 bases; unmatched bases: 6. This CDR3 is built from 15 residues. The germline gives CDR1 SGDLS, CDR2 YYNGEE. The CDR3 reads CASSVGQLIYNEQFF. CDR3 bases: TGTGCCAGCAGCGTGGGACAGCTCATTTACAATGAGCAGTTCTTC.

The chain joins TRBV5-4 to TRBJ2-1; D unclear. The V gene lost 0 bases and the J gene lost 2 bases, with 9 bases spanning the gap. CDR1 and CDR2 (germline): SGHNT, YYREEE (reference sequence). This CDR3 spans 15 amino acids. The CDR3 protein is CASSLDPTPYNEQFF. In DNA form, the CDR3 reads TGTGCCAGCAGCTTGGACCCTACCCCCTACAATGAGCAGTTCTTC.

V is TRBV29-1 and J is TRBJ2-5; 12 positions match TRBD2. This CDR3 has 16 amino acids. Trimming took 0 bases from V and 4 from J; bases not matched to a gene: 6. Germline V gene sequence: CDR1 SQVTM, CDR2 ANQGSEA. DNA of the CDR3: TGCAGCGTTGAAGATTTTGCTAGCGGGAGGGCAGAGACCCAGTACTTC. Encoded protein: CSVEDFASGRAETQYF. The full variable domain, completed using reference TRBV29-1 and TRBJ2-5, is SAVISQKPSRDICQRGTSLTIQCQVDSQVTMMFWYRQQPGQSLTLIATANQGSEATYESGFVIDKFPISRPNLTFSTLTVSNMSPEDSSIYLCSVEDFASGRAETQYFGPGTRLLVL.

The chain combines TRBV14 with TRBJ2-1; TRBD1 agrees at 12 bases. CDR3 length equals 20 residues. Per germline, CDR1 SGHDN and CDR2 FVKESK. Trimming at V came to 4 bases and at J to 10 bases, leaving 23 bases not matched to a gene. CDR3 protein: CASSPGTGGRSGGPVPEQFF. Written as DNA, the CDR3 is TGTGCCAGCAGCCCGGGGACAGGGGGCAGGTCGGGAGGGCCAGTCCCCGAGCAGTTCTTC.

This clone occurred a few times. Other DNA sequences within the sample encode an identical CDR3. The rearrangement links TRBV4-2 to TRBJ2-2; unclear D gene. The germline gives CDR1 LGHNA, CDR2 YNFKEQ. V dropped 0 bases and J dropped 9 bases, with 8 bases sitting between them. This CDR3 spans 13 amino acids. In DNA form, the CDR3 reads TGTGCCAGCAGCCAAGATCTAGAGCGGGAGCTGTTTTTT. This codes for CASSQDLERELFF.

This chain connects TRBV5-1 to TRBJ2-2; D is undetermined. The CDR3 length is 15 residues. Germline lookup yields CDR1 SGHRS and CDR2 YFSETQ. V lost 0 bases and J lost 3, with 9 bases in between. The DNA of the CDR3 is TGCGCCAGCAGCTTGGACGGGTGGCACACCGGGGAGCTGTTTTTT. It specifies CASSLDGWHTGELFF.

V gene TRBV4-1 combines with J gene TRBJ2-2; D is unclear. Trimming took off 1 base at V and 4 bases at J, with 7 bases between the two ends. The CDR3 is 14 amino acids. Germline V gene sequence: CDR1 MGHRA, CDR2 YSYEKL. CDR3 nucleotide sequence: TGCGCCAGCAGCCAAGTGCAGGTCACCGGGGAGCTGTTTTTT. Its protein product is CASSQVQVTGELFF.

The V and J genes are TRBV28 and TRBJ1-2; the D is unclear. This CDR3 contains 12 residues. Germline CDR1 reads MDHEN; CDR2 reads SYDVKM. Deletions cut 8 bases from V and 4 bases from J, with 11 bases between. The CDR3, as DNA: TGTGCCAGCTCAGTCCGGGTCTATGGCTACACCTTC. As protein: CASSVRVYGYTF.

The gene calls are TRBV7-9 and TRBJ1-6, with TRBD1 as a possible D gene (6 bases). Trimming removed 1 base from V and 6 bases from J, with 13 bases in between. The CDR3 contains 16 residues. Germline assignment: CDR1 SEHNR and CDR2 FQNEAQ (reference sequence). Here the CDR3 DNA reads TGTGCCAGCAGCTTAGGTTGGGGGGGCTCTAATTCACCCCTCCACTTT. The encoded protein is CASSLGWGGSNSPLHF.

The V gene is TRBV19, the J gene TRBJ1-5, with D perhaps matching TRBD1 (6 bases). The CDR3 runs to 15 residues. The germline gives CDR1 LNHDA, CDR2 SQIVND (reference sequence). Deletions cut 5 bases from V and 3 bases from J, with 14 bases between. The CDR3 reads CASSYRAAPNQPQHF. The CDR3 bases are TGTGCCAGTAGTTACAGGGCGGCTCCCAATCAGCCCCAGCATTTT.

The V and J genes are TRBV19 and TRBJ2-5, with D maybe TRBD1 (6 bases). CDR3 length equals 13 residues. Per germline, CDR1 LNHDA and CDR2 SQIVND (reference sequence). The V end was cut by 6 bases, the J end by 7 bases, with 15 bases between. This CDR3 reads CASRTSRGGTQYF. The CDR3 DNA reads TGTGCCAGTAGGACAAGCCGAGGGGGGACCCAGTACTTC.

The CDR3 loop is CASTLQGARAGNTIYF. The CDR3 DNA is TGTGCCAGTACGCTTCAGGGGGCAAGAGCTGGAAACACCATATATTTT. The gene calls are TRBV19 and TRBJ1-3; 8 nucleotides match TRBD1. The CDR3 has 16 amino acids. V gave up 7 bases and J gave up 2 bases; unmatched junction bases: 10. Germline V CDR1 and CDR2: LNHDA, SQIVND (reference sequence).

V and J are TRBV27 and TRBJ2-1; 11 positions agree with TRBD2. Germline V gene lookup returns CDR1 MNHEY and CDR2 SMNVEV (reference sequence). CDR3 size: 15 residues. The ends lost 6 bases at V and 6 bases at J; junction bases unmatched: 7. DNA of the CDR3: TGTGCCAGCAGCCTACTAGCGGGGGCTACCAATGAGCAGTTCTTC. Its translation is CASSLLAGATNEQFF.

This clone was observed a few times. The V gene is TRBV27, the J gene TRBJ2-1, with D uncertain. Germline V gene lookup returns CDR1 MNHEY and CDR2 SMNVEV (reference sequence). This CDR3 spans 14 amino acids. V was trimmed by 5 bases and J by 4 bases, leaving 12 bases between them. DNA for the CDR3: TGTGCCAGCAGTCCGAGCGCGAGTTACAATGAGCAGTTCTTC. Protein sequence: CASSPSASYNEQFF.

This chain joins TRBV7-2 and TRBJ1-2; 7 bases are shared with TRBD1. Per germline, CDR1 SGHTA and CDR2 FQGNSA. V was clipped by 5 bases and J by 8 bases; unmatched bases: 17. This CDR3 is built from 16 residues. The chain's CDR3 is CASSPYPGQAVWGYTF. The CDR3 nucleotides read TGTGCCAGCAGCCCCTACCCTGGACAGGCTGTATGGGGCTACACCTTC.

This clone was seen only a few times. This chain links TRBV7-8 with TRBJ2-7, with 13 nucleotides matching TRBD2. Germline V gene lookup returns CDR1 SGHVS and CDR2 FQNEAQ. V shed 4 bases, J shed 0 bases, and the junction held 6 bases outside the gene matches. CDR3 size: 17 residues. Here the CDR3 reads CASSSWTSGRISYEQYF. In nucleotides, the CDR3 is TGTGCCAGCAGCTCCTGGACTAGCGGGAGAATCTCCTACGAGCAGTACTTC. Based on the CDR3 plus reference TRBV7-8 and TRBJ2-7, the full variable domain is GAGVSQSPRYKVAKRGQDVALRCDPISGHVSLFWYQQALGQGPEFLTYFQNEAQLDKSGLPSDRFFAERPEGSVSTLKIQRTQQEDSAVYLCASSSWTSGRISYEQYFGPGTRLTVT.

This clone was recorded once. The chain has TRBV30 and TRBJ1-1; a possible D gene is TRBD1 (6 bases). Germline V gene lookup returns CDR1 GTSNPN and CDR2 SVGIG (reference sequence). The CDR3 sequence is 13 residues long. Trimming removed 5 bases from V and 3 bases from J, with 13 bases in between. The CDR3 DNA follows: TGTGCCTGGTCCCAGGGGCGGGACACTGAAGCTTTCTTT. It codes for CAWSQGRDTEAFF.

This chain links TRBV4-1 with TRBJ1-1; tentative D call: TRBD1 (5 bases). The germline V and J ends were trimmed by 3 bases and 0 bases, with 17 bases remaining between them. Germline-derived CDR1 and CDR2 are MGHRA and YSYEKL. There are 17 residues in the CDR3. This CDR3 is CASSHPRAGNLNTEAFF. The DNA for the CDR3 is TGCGCCAGCAGCCATCCCCGGGCAGGGAACCTGAACACTGAAGCTTTCTTT.

This chain joins TRBV18 and TRBJ1-1; 8 positions match TRBD1. J lost 8 bases, V lost 3 bases, and 11 bases had no gene match. The germline CDR1 and CDR2 sequences are KGHSH and LQKENI. The CDR3 contains 15 residues. Here the CDR3 reads CASSPDRGRLEEAFF. DNA of the CDR3: TGTGCCAGCTCACCCGACAGGGGCCGACTTGAGGAAGCTTTCTTT.

The chain combines TRBV28 with TRBJ1-3, with TRBD1 matching 9 bases. V dropped 8 bases and J dropped 2; count of bases not matched to a gene: 10. CDR3 length: 16 residues. From germline, CDR1 is MDHEN and CDR2 SYDVKM. This chain's CDR3 is CASLSPGQGAGNTIYF. In DNA, the CDR3 is TGTGCCAGCCTATCACCGGGACAGGGTGCTGGAAACACCATATATTTT.

The DNA for the CDR3 is TGTGCCAGCAGCTCTAATGACGGGGAGCTGTTTTTT. It yields the protein CASSSNDGELFF. This sequence joins TRBV11-3 and TRBJ2-2; D unresolved. CDR1 is SGHNT and CDR2 is YENEEA in the germline V gene. Between the trimmed V and J ends, which lost 4 bases and 7 bases, there was a span of 7 bases. This CDR3 contains 12 residues.

The chain combines TRBV19 with TRBJ2-4; no firm D call. Per the germline V gene, CDR1 is LNHDA and CDR2 is SQIVND (reference sequence). The CDR3 totals 13 residues. V shed 6 bases and J shed 5 bases, with 11 bases lying between them. CDR3 sequence: CASRGVGENIQYF. The CDR3 bases are TGTGCCAGTAGGGGTGTGGGCGAAAACATTCAGTACTTC.

The chain couples TRBV7-9 to TRBJ1-4, with D possibly being TRBD1 (6 bases). Germline-derived CDR1 and CDR2 are SEHNR and FQNEAQ (reference sequence). This CDR3 contains 17 residues. The ends were cut back, 1 base at V and 3 bases at J, with 15 bases in the middle. CDR3 loop: CASSLVLQGRANEKLFF. CDR3 sequence (DNA): TGTGCCAGCAGCTTAGTCCTTCAGGGGAGGGCTAATGAAAAACTGTTTTTT.

The genes are TRBV10-2 and TRBJ2-1; D possibly corresponds to TRBD1 (6 bases). Germline V gives CDR1 WSHSY, CDR2 SAAADI. This CDR3 has 15 amino acids. V shed 4 bases and J shed 0 bases, with 10 bases lying between them. CDR3 sequence: CASSVDRSSYNEQFF. CDR3 sequence (DNA): TGCGCCAGCAGTGTTGACAGGAGCTCCTACAATGAGCAGTTCTTC.

CDR3 region: CASSFLSLVNEQFF. CDR3 nucleotides: TGTGCCAGTAGTTTTCTTTCACTAGTTAATGAGCAGTTCTTC. The rearrangement uses TRBV19 and TRBJ2-1; possible D gene TRBD2, 5 bases. The CDR3 spans 14 residues. Trimming removed 5 bases from V and 7 bases from J, with 15 bases in between. Germline CDR1 is LNHDA and CDR2 is SQIVND (reference sequence).

V is TRBV4-1 and J is TRBJ1-4; 7 bases line up with TRBD1. The trim removed 3 bases at V and 4 bases at J, leaving 5 bases unmatched. Germline V gives CDR1 MGHRA, CDR2 YSYEKL. The CDR3 totals 15 residues. In nucleotides, the CDR3 is TGCGCCAGCAGCCACCCGGGACAGCGTAATGAAAAACTGTTTTTT. Protein product: CASSHPGQRNEKLFF.

The chain recombines TRBV28 with TRBJ2-7, with 9 bases fitting TRBD2. The trim removed 2 bases at V and 2 bases at J, leaving 7 bases unmatched. The germline CDR1 and CDR2 sequences are MDHEN and SYDVKM. This CDR3 has 16 amino acids. The CDR3 bases are TGTGCCAGCAGTTTAGGATTAGCGGGAGTACCCTACGAGCAGTACTTC. Translated: CASSLGLAGVPYEQYF.

The rearrangement links TRBV9 to TRBJ2-3, with a weak D call TRBD1 (6 bases). Germline assignment: CDR1 SGDLS and CDR2 YYNGEE. This CDR3 spans 15 amino acids. V was cut by 4 bases and J by 3 bases, with 15 bases left in between. In nucleotides, the CDR3 is TGTGCCAGCAGCTTCCTACATGACAGGACAGATACGCAGTATTTT. Translating it yields CASSFLHDRTDTQYF.

This sequence joins TRBV30 and TRBJ2-4; a weak D match, TRBD2 (7 bases). This CDR3 is 13 amino acids long. Per the germline V gene, CDR1 is GTSNPN and CDR2 is SVGIG (reference sequence). Between the trimmed V and J ends, which lost 5 bases and 10 bases, there was a span of 18 bases. The CDR3 region is CAWGWGGRNIQYF. The CDR3 nucleotides read TGTGCCTGGGGGTGGGGGGGCCGGAATATTCAGTACTTC.

The table lists this clone with a few counts. The chain employs TRBV5-6 and TRBJ1-4, with a weak D call TRBD1 (5 bases). V gave up 4 bases and J gave up 8 bases, with 15 bases separating them. Germline V gives CDR1 SGHDT, CDR2 YYEEEE. There are 14 residues in the CDR3. The CDR3 protein is CASSQQGRNEKLFF. The CDR3 region has the DNA TGTGCCAGCAGCCAGCAGGGCCGTAACGAAAAACTGTTTTTT.